Presented here are 21 T cell receptor beta chains from one specimen sequenced in a study of human T cells and chemical hapten exposure. The time point: patch test 3, about 24 weeks after DPC sensitization. Regarding treatment: therapeutic diphenylcyclopropenone sensitization with weekly scalp DPC. TCRdb re-derived calls from the RACE reads in MiXCR, one entry per CDR3 protein. The sample lists some 97,000 distinct CDR3 sequences, less than 35% seen once, with about 9.3% in the top ten. Sequencing was performed on whole blood, taken in connection with sensitization to the hapten diphenylcyclopropenone (DPC). These receptors were taken from a man aged 35 to 55 with alopecia areata. Some clones in this sample may be carry-over from other donors' samples.

The genes are TRBV7-3 and TRBJ2-6; unclear D gene. Trimming pared 1 base from V and 3 bases from J, leaving 13 bases between. The CDR3 runs 17 residues. Germline V CDR1 and CDR2: SGHTA, FQGTGA. DNA for the CDR3: TGTGCCAGCAGCTTAAAAGCCAAGGGTGGTGGGGCCAACGTCCTGACTTTC. This translates into CASSLKAKGGGANVLTF.

This clonotype was recorded a few times. The chain recombines TRBV12-3 or TRBV12-4 with TRBJ2-1, with TRBD2 as a possible D gene (6 bases). This CDR3 has 14 residues. Trimming took 5 bases from V and 10 from J, leaving 18 bases between them. This chain's CDR3 is CASSLGSMGIEQFF. DNA for the CDR3: TGTGCCAGCAGTCTCGGGAGTATGGGGATCGAGCAGTTCTTC.

This sequence joins TRBV27 and TRBJ2-3; D is possibly TRBD1 (5 bases). The germline CDR1 and CDR2 sequences are MNHEY and SMNVEV (reference sequence). This CDR3 has 17 residues. V lost 6 bases and J lost 0, with 19 bases in between. The CDR3 reads CASSPGIVGSSTDTQYF. CDR3 bases: TGTGCCAGCAGCCCAGGGATTGTGGGATCTAGCACAGATACGCAGTATTTT.

This clonotype has a handful of counts. V is TRBV2 and J is TRBJ2-3, with D tentatively TRBD2 (6 bases). Germline CDR1 is SNHLY and CDR2 is FYNNEI. Trimming pared 7 bases from V and 2 bases from J, leaving 10 bases between. The CDR3 is 13 residues long. CDR3 nucleotide sequence: TGTGCCAGCACGGGAGAGGTCACAGATACGCAGTATTTT. Residues: CASTGEVTDTQYF.

This clonotype is medium-sized within its sample. V gene TRBV6-2 or TRBV6-3 combines with J gene TRBJ2-1; 9 bases agree with TRBD2. Germline V gene data show CDR1 as MNHEY and CDR2 as SVGEGT. V was clipped by 4 bases and J by 7 bases; unmatched bases: 8. The CDR3 length is 15 residues. CDR3 sequence reads: CASSLLAGLGNEQFF. Here the CDR3 DNA reads TGTGCCAGCAGTTTACTAGCGGGCCTGGGGAATGAGCAGTTCTTC.

The chain employs TRBV5-5 and TRBJ2-5, with D tentatively TRBD2 (6 bases). The CDR3 consists of 14 residues. The germline V and J ends were trimmed by 4 bases and 1 base, with 11 bases remaining between them. Germline V gene lookup returns CDR1 SGHKS and CDR2 YYEKEE (reference sequence). CDR3 bases: TGTGCCAGCAGCCGCGGGGATTCCCAAGAGACCCAGTACTTC. The encoded protein is CASSRGDSQETQYF. The variable domain in full, with the rest retrieved from reference TRBV5-5 and TRBJ2-5, is DAGVTQSPTHLIKTRGQQVTLRCSPISGHKSVSWYQQVLGQGPQFIFQYYEKEERGRGNFPDRFSARQFPNYSSELNVNALLLGDSALYLCASSRGDSQETQYFGPGTRLLVL.

This clonotype turned up a few times. This chain links TRBV25-1 with TRBJ2-7; D may be TRBD2 (5 bases). The V end lost 4 bases, the J end lost 3 bases, and 10 bases lay between the germline ends. Germline CDR1 and CDR2: MGHDK and SYGVNS. This CDR3 is 13 amino acids long. CDR3 coding DNA: TGTGCCAGCAGTGTCCACACTAGCTACGAGCAGTACTTC. This sequence encodes CASSVHTSYEQYF.

At least ten counts were recorded for this clonotype. Written as DNA, the CDR3 is TGTGCCAGCAGACAGGGGAACACTGAAGCTTTCTTT. Translated, it gives CASRQGNTEAFF. The V gene is TRBV6-2 or TRBV6-3, the J gene TRBJ1-1; tentatively, D is TRBD1 (6 bases). The CDR3 spans 12 residues. The V and J ends lost 6 bases and 1 base respectively, with 6 bases between them. CDR1 is MNHEY, CDR2 SVGEGT, per germline.

This clonotype was counted between two and nine times. The rearrangement uses TRBV4-3 and TRBJ2-1; D call uncertain. The germline V and J ends were trimmed by 0 bases and 6 bases, with 3 bases remaining between them. The CDR3 sequence is 12 residues long. CDR1 is LGHNA and CDR2 is YSLEER in the germline V gene. As DNA, the CDR3 is TGCGCCAGCAGCCAAGAGGGCAATGAGCAGTTCTTC. It encodes CASSQEGNEQFF.

This clonotype has a count of ten or more. This chain joins TRBV5-6 and TRBJ2-7, with D maybe TRBD1 (6 bases). The CDR3 runs 13 residues. V lost 4 bases and J 3 bases, leaving 11 bases between the germline ends. Germline-derived CDR1 and CDR2 are SGHDT and YYEEEE. CDR3 loop: CASSPGHSYEQYF. In DNA form, the CDR3 reads TGTGCCAGCAGCCCGGGACATAGCTACGAGCAGTACTTC.

The chain employs TRBV20-1 and TRBJ2-3; D possibly corresponds to TRBD2 (5 bases). Deletions cut 5 bases from V and 3 bases from J, with 12 bases between. Germline-derived CDR1 and CDR2 are DFQATT and SNEGSKA (reference sequence). CDR3 length: 13 amino acids. The CDR3 reads CSASPTGTDTQYF. As DNA, the CDR3 is TGCAGTGCTTCCCCGACGGGGACAGATACGCAGTATTTT.

The CDR3 spells CASSPTGAKNIQYF. CDR3 DNA: TGTGCCAGCAGTCCGACTGGGGCCAAAAACATTCAGTACTTC. The rearrangement joins TRBV7-8 to TRBJ2-4, with D unresolved. The CDR3 consists of 14 residues. CDR1 is SGHVS and CDR2 is FQNEAQ in the germline V gene. V gave up 6 bases and J gave up 1 base, with 10 bases separating them.

V usage is TRBV19 and J usage is TRBJ2-1, with D tentatively TRBD1 (6 bases). CDR1 is LNHDA and CDR2 is SQIVND in the germline V gene (reference sequence). With 3 bases removed from V and 8 bases from J, the gap between germline ends came to 11 bases. The CDR3 sequence is 13 residues long. In DNA, the CDR3 is TGTGCCAGTAGTATCAGGGGACGTTATGAGCAGTTCTTC. Its translation is CASSIRGRYEQFF.

The gene calls are TRBV6-1 and TRBJ2-4, with D hard to call. This CDR3 spans 13 amino acids. With 10 bases removed from V and 1 base from J, the gap between germline ends came to 11 bases. Germline CDR1 reads MNHNS; CDR2 reads SASEGT. The CDR3 region is CATNDGAKNIQYF. The CDR3 DNA follows: TGTGCCACAAATGACGGGGCCAAAAACATTCAGTACTTC.

The rearrangement uses TRBV18 and TRBJ1-1; no reliable D call. The CDR3 is made up of 13 amino acids. CDR1 is KGHSH and CDR2 is LQKENI in the germline V gene. The V gene lost 5 bases and the J gene lost 1 base, with 8 bases spanning the gap. The CDR3 region has the DNA TGTGCCAGCTCATCAAGCCCGAACACTGAAGCTTTCTTT. Amino acids: CASSSSPNTEAFF.

This clonotype was recorded once. A much larger clone differs from this one at a single base, so this may be a read error. The chain carries TRBV6-2 or TRBV6-3 and TRBJ2-3; a weak D match, TRBD2 (5 bases). Germline V lookup: CDR1 MNHEY, CDR2 SVGEGT. The CDR3 runs to 17 residues. The DNA of the CDR3 is TGTGCCAGCAGTTACCCGGGGAGAGCCGGAAGCACAGATACGCAGTGTTTT. Its protein product is CASSYPGRAGSTDTQCF.

This clonotype was counted between two and nine times. V and J are TRBV6-2 or TRBV6-3 and TRBJ2-4, with D tentatively TRBD1 (5 bases). Per germline, CDR1 MNHEY and CDR2 SVGEGT. This CDR3 region has 15 residues. V was trimmed by 2 bases and J by 8 bases, leaving 16 bases between them. The CDR3 loop is CASSYTGADGDIQYF. In nucleotides, the CDR3 is TGTGCCAGCAGTTACACAGGAGCCGATGGGGACATTCAGTACTTC.

The chain is built from TRBV5-6 and TRBJ2-1; D gene uncertain. The CDR3 spans 15 residues. Trimming took off 4 bases at V and 2 bases at J, with 13 bases between the two ends. The germline gives CDR1 SGHDT, CDR2 YYEEEE. The CDR3 nucleotides are TGTGCCAGCAGCCTCTACCAGAACCCCTACAATGAGCAGTTCTTC. Its protein is CASSLYQNPYNEQFF.

The chain recombines TRBV7-2 with TRBJ2-5; D is uncertain. The CDR3 is 13 amino acids. Deletions cut 3 bases from V and 5 bases from J, with 10 bases between. Germline V gene lookup returns CDR1 SGHTA and CDR2 FQGNSA. CDR3 sequence: CASSFSSLETQYF. CDR3 nucleotides: TGTGCCAGCAGCTTTTCCAGTCTGGAGACCCAGTACTTC.

The chain employs TRBV5-1 and TRBJ2-3; D is perhaps TRBD1 or TRBD2 (5 bases each). The V end lost 2 bases, the J end lost 2 bases, and 12 bases lay between the germline ends. Germline assignment: CDR1 SGHRS and CDR2 YFSETQ. This CDR3 has 15 residues. The CDR3 DNA is TGCGCCAGCAGCTTCCAGGCAGGGACCACAGATACGCAGTATTTT. This encodes CASSFQAGTTDTQYF.

The chain uses TRBV6-2 or TRBV6-3 and TRBJ1-1, with D unclear. Germline CDR1 is MNHEY and CDR2 is SVGEGT. The V and J ends lost 4 bases and 1 base respectively, with 4 bases between them. The CDR3 has 12 amino acids. The CDR3 DNA is TGTGCCAGCAGTTGGACGAACACTGAAGCTTTCTTT. Protein sequence: CASSWTNTEAFF.